This T cell receptor (beta chain) was identified during a study of neurological immune-mediated disorders. Study-wide results and limits: Patients with HTLV-1-associated myelopathy had the highest level of TCR clonal expansion, whereas patients with multiple sclerosis had the lowest level, falling beneath the level found in healthy controls.

This clonotype was counted ten times or more. Its antigen is currently unknown. MiXCR, run by TCRdb on the 5' RACE reads, gives a single entry per CDR3 protein. The data contain about 120,000 distinct CDR3 sequences, about 3.4% of them singletons. The CDR3 contains 14 residues. The J segment lost 3 bases and the V segment lost 0 bases, leaving 1 base of the junction unmatched. Germline V CDR1 and CDR2: SGHRS, YFSETQ. The TCR originated in a young woman with multiple sclerosis. Source material: PBMCs. The V call is TRBV5-1, the J call TRBJ2-5; 8 positions match TRBD2. The CDR3 reads CASSLELAEETQYF. CDR3 in DNA: TGCGCCAGCAGCTTGGAACTAGCGGAAGAGACCCAGTACTTC. Supplemented by reference TRBV5-1 and TRBJ2-5, the full variable domain reads KAGVTQTPRYLIKTRGQQVTLSCSPISGHRSVSWYQQTPGQGLQFLFEYFSETQRNKGNFPGRFSGRQFSNSRSEMNVSTLELGDSALYLCASSLELAEETQYFGPGTRLLVL.